The clone carrying this TCR beta chain was counted between two and nine times. The CDR3 loop spans 15 amino acids. Trimming shortened V by 1 base and J by 2 bases, and 9 bases separated the two germline ends. Germline CDR1 and CDR2: MGHRA and YSYEKL. The entry originates in a study of T cells after yellow fever vaccination. By 5'RACE template switching, TCR cDNA was produced, with a universal primer site and UMIs added in the process. TCRdb independently ran MiXCR on the 5' RACE reads; one entry per CDR3 protein. The sample includes some 500,000 distinct CDR3 sequences, roughly 13% of them seen just once.

The source was PBMCs, collected on the day of the yellow fever booster vaccination. The receptor comes from a man aged 30 to 39 who received the YFV17D yellow fever vaccine. This chain connects TRBV4-1 to TRBJ2-1; possible D gene TRBD2, 5 bases. The DNA for the CDR3 is TGCGCCAGCAGCCAAGGGACTTCGACCTACAATGAGCAGTTCTTC. This translates into CASSQGTSTYNEQFF.